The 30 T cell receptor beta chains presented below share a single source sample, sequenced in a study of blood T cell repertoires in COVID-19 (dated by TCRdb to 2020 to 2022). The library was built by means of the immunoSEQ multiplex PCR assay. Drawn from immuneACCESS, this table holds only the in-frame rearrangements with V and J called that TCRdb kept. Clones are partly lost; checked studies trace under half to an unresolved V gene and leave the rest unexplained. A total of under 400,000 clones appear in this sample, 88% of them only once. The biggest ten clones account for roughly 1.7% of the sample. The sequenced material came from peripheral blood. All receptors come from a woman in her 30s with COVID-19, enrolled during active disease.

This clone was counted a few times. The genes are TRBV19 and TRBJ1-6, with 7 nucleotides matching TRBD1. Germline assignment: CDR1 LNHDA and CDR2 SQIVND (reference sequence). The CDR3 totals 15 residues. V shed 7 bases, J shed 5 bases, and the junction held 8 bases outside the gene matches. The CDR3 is CASKGGTGDNSPLHF. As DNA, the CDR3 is TGTGCCAGTAAAGGGGGTACAGGGGATAATTCACCCCTCCACTTT.

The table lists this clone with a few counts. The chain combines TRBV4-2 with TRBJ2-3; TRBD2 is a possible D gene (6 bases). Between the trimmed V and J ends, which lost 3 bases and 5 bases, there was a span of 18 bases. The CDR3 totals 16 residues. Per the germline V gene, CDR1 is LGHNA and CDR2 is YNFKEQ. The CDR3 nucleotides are TGTGCCAGCAGCCAGGCCGGGACGGAGGGGCAAGATACGCAGTATTTT. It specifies CASSQAGTEGQDTQYF.

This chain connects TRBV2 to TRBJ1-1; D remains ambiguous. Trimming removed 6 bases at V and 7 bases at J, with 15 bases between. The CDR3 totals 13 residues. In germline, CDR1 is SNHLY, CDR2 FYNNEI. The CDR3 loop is CASSVMRAHEAFF. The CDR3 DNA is TGTGCCAGCAGCGTCATGAGGGCGCATGAAGCTTTCTTT. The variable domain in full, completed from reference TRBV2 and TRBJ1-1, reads EPEVTQTPSHQVTQMGQEVILRCVPISNHLYFYWYRQILGQKVEFLVSFYNNEISEKSEIFDDQFSVERPDGSNFTLKIRSTKLEDSAMYFCASSVMRAHEAFFGQGTRLTVV.

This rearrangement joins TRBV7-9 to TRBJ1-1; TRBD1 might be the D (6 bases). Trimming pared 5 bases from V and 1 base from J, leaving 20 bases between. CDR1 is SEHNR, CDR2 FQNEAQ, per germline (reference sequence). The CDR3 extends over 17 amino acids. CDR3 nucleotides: TGTGCCAGCAGCCCACGGACAGTCTCGTTCACGAACACTGAAGCTTTCTTT. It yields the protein CASSPRTVSFTNTEAFF.

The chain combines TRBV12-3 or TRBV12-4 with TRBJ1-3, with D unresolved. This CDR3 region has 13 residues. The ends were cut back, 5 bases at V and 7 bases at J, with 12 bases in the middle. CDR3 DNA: TGTGCCAGCAGTCCCCCCAAACTCAACACCATATATTTT. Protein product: CASSPPKLNTIYF.

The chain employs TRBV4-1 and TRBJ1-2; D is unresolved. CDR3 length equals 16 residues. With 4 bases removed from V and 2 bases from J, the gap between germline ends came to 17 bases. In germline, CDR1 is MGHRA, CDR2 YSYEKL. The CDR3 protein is CASSLRSGNSNYGYTF. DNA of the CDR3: TGCGCCAGCAGCCTCAGATCGGGGAATAGCAACTATGGCTACACCTTC.

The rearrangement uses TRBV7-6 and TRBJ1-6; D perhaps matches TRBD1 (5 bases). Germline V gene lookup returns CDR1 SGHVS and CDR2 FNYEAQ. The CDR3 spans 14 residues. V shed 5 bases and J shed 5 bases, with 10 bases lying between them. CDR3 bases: TGTGCCAGCAGCAAGGGGCTGGATAATTCACCCCTCCACTTT. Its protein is CASSKGLDNSPLHF.

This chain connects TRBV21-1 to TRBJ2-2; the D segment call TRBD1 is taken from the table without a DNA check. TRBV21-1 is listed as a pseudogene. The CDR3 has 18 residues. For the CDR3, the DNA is TGTGCCAGCAGCATGATAGAAAATAACAGGGGAGGCGCCGGGGAGCTGTTTTTT. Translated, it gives CASSMIENNRGGAGELFF.

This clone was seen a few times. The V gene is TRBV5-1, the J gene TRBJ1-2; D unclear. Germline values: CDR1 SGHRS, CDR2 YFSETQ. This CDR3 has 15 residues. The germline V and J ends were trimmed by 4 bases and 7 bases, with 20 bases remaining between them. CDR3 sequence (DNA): TGCGCCAGCAGCACCCGGACTGACATTATAGGTGGCTACACCTTC. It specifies CASSTRTDIIGGYTF.

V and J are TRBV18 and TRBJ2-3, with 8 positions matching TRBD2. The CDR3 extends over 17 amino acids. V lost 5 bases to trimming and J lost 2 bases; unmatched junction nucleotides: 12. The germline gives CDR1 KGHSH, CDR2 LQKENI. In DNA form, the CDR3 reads TGTGCCAGCTCAGCGGACCCGGGACTAGGGGCCACAGATACGCAGTATTTT. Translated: CASSADPGLGATDTQYF.

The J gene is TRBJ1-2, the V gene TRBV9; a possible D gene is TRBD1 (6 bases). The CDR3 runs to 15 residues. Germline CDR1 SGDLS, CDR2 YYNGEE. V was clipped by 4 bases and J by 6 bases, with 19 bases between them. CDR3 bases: TGTGCCAGCAGCTCCTCACTGGGGGGGGCTGATGGCTACACCTTC. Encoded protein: CASSSSLGGADGYTF.

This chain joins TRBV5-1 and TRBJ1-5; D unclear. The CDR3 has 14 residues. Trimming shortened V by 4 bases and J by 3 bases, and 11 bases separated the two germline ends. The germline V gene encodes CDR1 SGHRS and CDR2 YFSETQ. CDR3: CASSLDGNNQPQHF. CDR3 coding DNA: TGCGCCAGCAGCCTGGACGGTAACAATCAGCCCCAGCATTTT. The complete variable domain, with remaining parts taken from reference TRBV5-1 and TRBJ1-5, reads KAGVTQTPRYLIKTRGQQVTLSCSPISGHRSVSWYQQTPGQGLQFLFEYFSETQRNKGNFPGRFSGRQFSNSRSEMNVSTLELGDSALYLCASSLDGNNQPQHFGDGTRLSIL.

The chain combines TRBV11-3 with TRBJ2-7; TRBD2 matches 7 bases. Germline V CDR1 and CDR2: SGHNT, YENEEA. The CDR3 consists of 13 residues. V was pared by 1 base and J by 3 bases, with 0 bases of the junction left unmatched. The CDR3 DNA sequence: TGTGCCAGCAGCTTAGGGGGGGGCTACGAGCAGTACTTC. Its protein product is CASSLGGGYEQYF. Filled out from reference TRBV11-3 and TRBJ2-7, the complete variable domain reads EAGVVQSPRYKIIEKKQPVAFWCNPISGHNTLYWYLQNLGQGPELLIRYENEEAVDDSQLPKDRFSAERLKGVDSTLKIQPAELGDSAVYLCASSLGGGYEQYFGPGTRLTVT.

For the CDR3, the DNA is TGTGCCAGCAGCTGGGAGACTTATGCCACAGATACGCAGTATTTT. Translated, it gives CASSWETYATDTQYF. V usage is TRBV5-4 and J usage is TRBJ2-3; perhaps TRBD2 as D (5 bases). Germline CDR1 reads SGHNT; CDR2 reads YYREEE (reference sequence). V lost 3 bases, J lost 2 bases, and 13 bases lay in between. The CDR3 loop spans 15 amino acids.

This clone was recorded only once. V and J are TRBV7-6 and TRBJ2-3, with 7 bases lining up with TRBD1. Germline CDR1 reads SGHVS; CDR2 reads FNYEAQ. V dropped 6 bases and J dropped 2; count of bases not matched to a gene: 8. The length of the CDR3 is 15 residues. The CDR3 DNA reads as TGTGCCAGCAGTTCGACAGGGCGGAACACAGATACGCAGTATTTT. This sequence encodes CASSSTGRNTDTQYF. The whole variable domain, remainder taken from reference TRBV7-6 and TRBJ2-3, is GAGVSQSPRYKVTKRGQDVALRCDPISGHVSLYWYRQALGQGPEFLTYFNYEAQQDKSGLPNDRFSAERPEGSISTLTIQRTEQRDSAMYRCASSSTGRNTDTQYFGPGTRLTVL.

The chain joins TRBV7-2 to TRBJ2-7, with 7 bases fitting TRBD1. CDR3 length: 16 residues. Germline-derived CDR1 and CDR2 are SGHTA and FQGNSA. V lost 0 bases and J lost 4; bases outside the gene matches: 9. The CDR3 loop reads CASSLASGGSVYEQYF. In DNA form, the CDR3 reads TGTGCCAGCAGCTTAGCTTCAGGGGGTTCTGTTTACGAGCAGTACTTC. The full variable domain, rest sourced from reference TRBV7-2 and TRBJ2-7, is GAGVSQSPSNKVTEKGKDVELRCDPISGHTALYWYRQSLGQGLEFLIYFQGNSAPDKSGLPSDRFSAERTGGSVSTLTIQRTQQEDSAVYLCASSLASGGSVYEQYFGPGTRLTVT.

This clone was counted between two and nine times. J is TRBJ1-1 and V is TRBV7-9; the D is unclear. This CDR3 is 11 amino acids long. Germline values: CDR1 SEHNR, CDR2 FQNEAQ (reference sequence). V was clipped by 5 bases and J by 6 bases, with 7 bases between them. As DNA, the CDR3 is TGTGCCAGCAGCCTGTCCCCTGAAGCTTTCTTT. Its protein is CASSLSPEAFF.

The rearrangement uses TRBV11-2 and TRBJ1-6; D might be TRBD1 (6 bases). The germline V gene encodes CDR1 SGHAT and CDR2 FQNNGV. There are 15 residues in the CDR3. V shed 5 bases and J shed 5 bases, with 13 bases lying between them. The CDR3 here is CASSPLGADNSPLHF. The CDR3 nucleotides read TGTGCCAGCAGCCCCTTGGGGGCTGATAATTCACCCCTCCACTTT.

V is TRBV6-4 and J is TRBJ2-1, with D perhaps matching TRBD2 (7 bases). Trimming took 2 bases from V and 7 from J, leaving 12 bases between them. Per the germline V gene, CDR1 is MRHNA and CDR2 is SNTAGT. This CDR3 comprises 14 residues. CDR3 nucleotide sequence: TGTGCCAGCAGTGACGGGGGGGCTGCGAATGAGCAGTTCTTC. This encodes CASSDGGAANEQFF.

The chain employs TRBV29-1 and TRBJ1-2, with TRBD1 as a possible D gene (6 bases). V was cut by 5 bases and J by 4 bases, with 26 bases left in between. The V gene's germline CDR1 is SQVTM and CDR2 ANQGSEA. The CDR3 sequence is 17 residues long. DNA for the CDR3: TGCAGCGTTCCAATACGGGAGGGGCAGGGGACTGGCTATGGCTACACCTTC. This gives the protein CSVPIREGQGTGYGYTF.

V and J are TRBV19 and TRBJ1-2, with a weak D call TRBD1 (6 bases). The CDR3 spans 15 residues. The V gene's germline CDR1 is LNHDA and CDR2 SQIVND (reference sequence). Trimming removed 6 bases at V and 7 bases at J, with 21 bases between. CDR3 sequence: CASRTGPGPIRGYTF. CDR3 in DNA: TGTGCCAGTAGGACAGGCCCAGGGCCCATCCGTGGCTACACCTTC. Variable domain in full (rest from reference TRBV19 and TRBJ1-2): DGGITQSPKYLFRKEGQNVTLSCEQNLNHDAMYWYRQDPGQGLRLIYYSQIVNDFQKGDIAEGYSVSREKKESFPLTVTSAQKNPTAFYLCASRTGPGPIRGYTFGSGTRLTVV.

In DNA form, the CDR3 reads TGTGCCAGCAGCCAACCTAGGGGGCCCCATCTTGAGGATACGCAGTATTTT. Translation: CASSQPRGPHLEDTQYF. The chain links TRBV3-1 (or the pseudogene TRBV3-2) to TRBJ2-3, with 7 bases lining up with TRBD1. J lost 6 bases, V lost 2 bases, and 14 bases had no gene match. The CDR3 contains 17 residues. The germline CDR1 and CDR2 sequences are LGHDT and YNNKEL (reference sequence).

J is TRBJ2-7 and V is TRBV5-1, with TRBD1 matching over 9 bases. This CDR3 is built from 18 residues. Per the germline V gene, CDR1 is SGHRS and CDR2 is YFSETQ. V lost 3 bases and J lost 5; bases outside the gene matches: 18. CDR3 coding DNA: TGCGCCAGCAGCTCCCGGTTAGTACAGGGGGCGGTACTACACGAGCAGTACGTC. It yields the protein CASSSRLVQGAVLHEQYV.

The CDR3 DNA sequence: TGTGCCAGTAGTAGAGGGTCCACTGAAGCTTTCTTT. This gives the protein CASSRGSTEAFF. The V gene is TRBV19, the J gene TRBJ1-1; no reliable D call. There are 12 residues in the CDR3. Trimming cost V 4 bases and J 4 bases, with 7 bases left between them. In germline, CDR1 is LNHDA, CDR2 SQIVND (reference sequence).

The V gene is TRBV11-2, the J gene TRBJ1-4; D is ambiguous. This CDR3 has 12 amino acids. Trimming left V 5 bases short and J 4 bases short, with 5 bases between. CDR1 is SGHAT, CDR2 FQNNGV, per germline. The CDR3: CASSPFNEKLFF. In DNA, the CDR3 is TGTGCCAGCAGCCCCTTTAATGAAAAACTGTTTTTT.

This CDR3 reads CASSQVSSGYRPQETQYF. Here the CDR3 DNA reads TGTGCCAGCAGCCAAGTTTCTTCCGGGTACAGGCCCCAAGAGACCCAGTACTTC. The chain is built from TRBV4-2 and TRBJ2-5; a possible D gene is TRBD1 (5 bases). CDR3 length equals 18 residues. Germline loops: CDR1 LGHNA, CDR2 YNFKEQ. Trimming took off 1 base at V and 1 base at J, with 19 bases between the two ends.

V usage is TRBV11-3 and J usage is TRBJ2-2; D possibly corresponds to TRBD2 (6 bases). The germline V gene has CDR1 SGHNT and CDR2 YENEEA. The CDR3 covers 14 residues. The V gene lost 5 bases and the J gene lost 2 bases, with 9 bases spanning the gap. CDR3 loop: CASSPGLNTGELFF. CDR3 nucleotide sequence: TGTGCCAGCAGCCCGGGACTTAACACCGGGGAGCTGTTTTTT.

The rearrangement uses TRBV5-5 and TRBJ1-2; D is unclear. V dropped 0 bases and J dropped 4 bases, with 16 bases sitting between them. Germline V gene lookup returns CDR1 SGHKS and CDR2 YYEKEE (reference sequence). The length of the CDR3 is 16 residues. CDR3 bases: TGTGCCAGCAGCTTGGATTTCAGGTTAACCACCTATGGCTACACCTTC. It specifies CASSLDFRLTTYGYTF.

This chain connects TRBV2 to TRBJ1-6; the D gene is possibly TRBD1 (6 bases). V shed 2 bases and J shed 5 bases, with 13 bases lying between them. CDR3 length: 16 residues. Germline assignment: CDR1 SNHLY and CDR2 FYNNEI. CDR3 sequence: CASSELRGGHNSPLHF. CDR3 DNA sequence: TGTGCCAGCAGTGAATTACGGGGGGGCCATAATTCACCCCTCCACTTT.

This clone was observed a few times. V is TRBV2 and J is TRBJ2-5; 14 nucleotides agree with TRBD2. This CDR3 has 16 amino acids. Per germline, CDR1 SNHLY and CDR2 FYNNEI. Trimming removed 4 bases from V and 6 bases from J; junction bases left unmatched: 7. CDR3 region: CASSVGGLAGGKTQYF. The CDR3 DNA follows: TGTGCCAGCAGTGTAGGCGGACTAGCGGGGGGAAAGACCCAGTACTTC.